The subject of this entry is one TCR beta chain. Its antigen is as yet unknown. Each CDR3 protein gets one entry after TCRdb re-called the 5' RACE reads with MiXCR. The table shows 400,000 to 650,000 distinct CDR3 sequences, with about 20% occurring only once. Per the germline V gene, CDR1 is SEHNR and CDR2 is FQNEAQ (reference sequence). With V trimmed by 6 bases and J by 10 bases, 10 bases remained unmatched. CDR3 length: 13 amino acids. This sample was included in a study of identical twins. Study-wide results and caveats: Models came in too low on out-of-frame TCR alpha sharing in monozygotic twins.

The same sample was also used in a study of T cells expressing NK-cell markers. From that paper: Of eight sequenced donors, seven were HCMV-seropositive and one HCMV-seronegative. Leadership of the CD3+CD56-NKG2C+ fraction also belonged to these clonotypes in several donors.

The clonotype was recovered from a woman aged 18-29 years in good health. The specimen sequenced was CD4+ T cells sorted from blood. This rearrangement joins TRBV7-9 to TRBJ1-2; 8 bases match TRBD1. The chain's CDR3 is CASRTGQVALYTF. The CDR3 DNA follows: TGTGCCAGCAGGACGGGACAGGTTGCTCTCTACACCTTC.